This record concerns one TCR beta chain sequence. As yet, its antigen is unknown. Germline V gene lookup returns CDR1 SGHKS and CDR2 YYEKEE (reference sequence). V lost 0 bases to trimming and J lost 3 bases, with 12 bases between them. CDR3 size: 15 residues. These data originate in a study of T cell responses to AZD1222 COVID-19 vaccine. Study observations and caveats: Only a handful of AZD1222 recipients were seropositive at baseline.

TCRdb's table, derived via immunoSEQ multiplex PCR, lists solely in-frame clones and lacks some. The sample has about 64,000 clones; 80% are singletons. The TCR originated in an adult who received the AZD1222 COVID-19 vaccine. V usage is TRBV5-5 and J usage is TRBJ1-2, with D uncertain. Sequencing was performed on peripheral blood, taken 28 days after the second AZD1222 dose. CDR3 nucleotide sequence: TGTGCCAGCAGCTTGGATTACAGCCAATACTATGGCTACACCTTC. Protein product: CASSLDYSQYYGYTF. Looking up the rest from reference TRBV5-5 and TRBJ1-2 gives the full variable domain: DAGVTQSPTHLIKTRGQQVTLRCSPISGHKSVSWYQQVLGQGPQFIFQYYEKEERGRGNFPDRFSARQFPNYSSELNVNALLLGDSALYLCASSLDYSQYYGYTFGSGTRLTVV.